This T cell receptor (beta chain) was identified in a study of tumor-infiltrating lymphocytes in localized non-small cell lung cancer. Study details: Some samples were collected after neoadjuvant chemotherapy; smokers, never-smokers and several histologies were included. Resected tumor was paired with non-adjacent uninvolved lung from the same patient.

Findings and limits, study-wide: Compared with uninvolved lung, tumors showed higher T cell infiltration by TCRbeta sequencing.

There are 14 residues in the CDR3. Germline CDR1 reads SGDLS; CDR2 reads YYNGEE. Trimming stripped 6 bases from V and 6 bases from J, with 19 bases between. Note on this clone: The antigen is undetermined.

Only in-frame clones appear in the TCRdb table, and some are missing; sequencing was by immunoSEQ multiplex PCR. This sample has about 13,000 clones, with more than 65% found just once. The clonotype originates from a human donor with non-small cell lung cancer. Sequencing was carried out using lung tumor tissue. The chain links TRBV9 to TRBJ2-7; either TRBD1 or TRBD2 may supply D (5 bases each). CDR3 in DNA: TGTGCCAGCAACACCGGGGCCAGTGAGGGCGAGCAGTACTTC. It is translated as CASNTGASEGEQYF.